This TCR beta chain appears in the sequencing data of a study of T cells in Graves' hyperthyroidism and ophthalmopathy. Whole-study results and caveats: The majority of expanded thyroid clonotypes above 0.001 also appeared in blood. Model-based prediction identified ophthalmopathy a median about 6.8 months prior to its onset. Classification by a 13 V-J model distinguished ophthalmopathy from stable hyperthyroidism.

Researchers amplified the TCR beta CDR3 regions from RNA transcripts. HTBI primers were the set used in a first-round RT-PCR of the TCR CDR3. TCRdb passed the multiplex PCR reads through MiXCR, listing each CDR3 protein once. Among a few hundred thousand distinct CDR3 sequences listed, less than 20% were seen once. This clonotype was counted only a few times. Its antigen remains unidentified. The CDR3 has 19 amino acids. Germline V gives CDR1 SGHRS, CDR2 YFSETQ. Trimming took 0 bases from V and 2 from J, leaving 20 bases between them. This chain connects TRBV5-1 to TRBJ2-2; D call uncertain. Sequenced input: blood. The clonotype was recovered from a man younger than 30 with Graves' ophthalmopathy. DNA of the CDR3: TGCGCCAGCAGCTTGGATTCTGACTCTTATCTGGGAAACACCGGGGAGCTGTTTTTT. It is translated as CASSLDSDSYLGNTGELFF.